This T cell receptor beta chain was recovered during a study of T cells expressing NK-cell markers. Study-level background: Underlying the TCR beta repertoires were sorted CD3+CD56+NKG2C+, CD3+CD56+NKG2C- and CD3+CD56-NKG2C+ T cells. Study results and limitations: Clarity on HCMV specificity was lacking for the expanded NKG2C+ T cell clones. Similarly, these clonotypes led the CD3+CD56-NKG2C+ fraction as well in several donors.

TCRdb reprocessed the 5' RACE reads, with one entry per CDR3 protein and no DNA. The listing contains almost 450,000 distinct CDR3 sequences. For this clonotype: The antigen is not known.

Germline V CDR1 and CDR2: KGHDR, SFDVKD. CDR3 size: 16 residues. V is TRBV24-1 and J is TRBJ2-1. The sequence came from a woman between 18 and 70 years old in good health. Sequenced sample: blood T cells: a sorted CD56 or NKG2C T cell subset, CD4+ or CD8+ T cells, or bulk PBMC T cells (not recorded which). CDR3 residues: CATSDSSVGSMYGQFF.